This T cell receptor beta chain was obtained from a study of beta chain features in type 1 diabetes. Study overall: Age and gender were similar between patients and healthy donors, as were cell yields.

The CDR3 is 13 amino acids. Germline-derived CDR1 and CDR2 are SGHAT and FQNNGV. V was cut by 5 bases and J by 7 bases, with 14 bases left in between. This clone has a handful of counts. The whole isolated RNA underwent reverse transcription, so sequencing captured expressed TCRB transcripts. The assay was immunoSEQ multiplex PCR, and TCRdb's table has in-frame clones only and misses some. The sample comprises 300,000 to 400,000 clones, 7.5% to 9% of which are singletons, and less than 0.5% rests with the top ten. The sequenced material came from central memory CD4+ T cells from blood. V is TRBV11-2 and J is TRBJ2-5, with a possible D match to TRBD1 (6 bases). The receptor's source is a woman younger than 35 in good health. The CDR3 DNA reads TGTGCCAGCAGCCCCGACAGGAGTCGGACCCAGTACTTC. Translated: CASSPDRSRTQYF.